This T cell receptor (beta chain) was recorded in a study of shared clonotypes between healthy human individuals. Trimming removed 6 bases from V and 5 bases from J, with 7 bases in between. CDR3 length: 11 residues. Germline V CDR1 and CDR2: SGHTA, FQGNSA. Only in-frame clones appear in the TCRdb table, and some are missing; sequencing was by immunoSEQ multiplex PCR. The data show about 2.4 million clones, 90% to 95% seen once. The specimen was naive CD4+ T cells sorted from blood. Subset described: CD45RA+ positively selected. The receptor's source is a man younger than 35 in good health. The chain is built from TRBV7-2 and TRBJ1-1; D remains ambiguous. CDR3 sequence: CASSPGTEAFF. The CDR3 region has the DNA TGTGCCAGCAGTCCGGGGACTGAAGCTTTCTTT.